These 15 T cell receptor beta chains were all obtained from the same sample, sequenced in a study of OX40 agonist ivuxolimab in advanced cancers. Clones were read by immunoSEQ multiplex PCR, and TCRdb kept only the in-frame ones, dropping some. Of around 80,000 clones listed, around 87% are singletons. The sample here was CD4+ or CD8+ T cells sorted from blood, taken in a trial of the OX40 agonist ivuxolimab. The receptors shown here come from an adult with an advanced solid tumor such as melanoma, head and neck, liver or kidney cancer.

There are a few counts of this clone. CDR3 in DNA: TGTGCCATCAGTGATGGGATGGGGCAGAGAGACGGCTACACCTTC. It yields the protein CAISDGMGQRDGYTF. This chain connects TRBV10-3 to TRBJ1-2, with D possibly being TRBD1 (5 bases). This CDR3 spans 15 amino acids. Trimming took off 3 bases at V and 8 bases at J, with 19 bases between the two ends. CDR1 and CDR2 (germline): ENHRY, SYGVKD.

This chain connects TRBV5-6 to TRBJ2-7, with D unresolved. CDR3 size: 14 residues. The germline V gene encodes CDR1 SGHDT and CDR2 YYEEEE. The V and J ends lost 0 bases and 6 bases respectively, with 13 bases between them. CDR3 bases: TGTGCCAGCAGCTTGGCCATGTTATCAGGCGAGCAGTACGTC. Its translation is CASSLAMLSGEQYV.

J is TRBJ2-1 and V is TRBV7-3; TRBD1 matches at 9 bases. The V segment lost 5 bases and the J segment 0 bases; nucleotides outside the gene matches: 8. CDR1 is SGHTA and CDR2 is FQGTGA in the germline V gene. The CDR3 covers 17 residues. DNA of the CDR3: TGTGCCAGCAGCGCCCACGGACAGGGGCCCTCCTACAATGAGCAGTTCTTC. Its translation: CASSAHGQGPSYNEQFF.

V is TRBV7-8 and J is TRBJ1-1; possibly TRBD1 for D (5 bases). The germline gives CDR1 SGHVS, CDR2 FQNEAQ. Deletions cut 1 base from V and 7 bases from J, with 16 bases between. The CDR3 is 15 residues long. The CDR3 nucleotides read TGTGCCAGCAGCTTAGACAGGACCCCCCCCTATGAAGCTTTCTTT. It is translated as CASSLDRTPPYEAFF.

This chain uses TRBV7-2 with TRBJ1-5; maybe TRBD1 (6 bases). V gave up 2 bases and J gave up 15 bases, with 17 bases separating them. The CDR3 totals 13 residues. Germline-derived CDR1 and CDR2 are SGHTA and FQGNSA. As DNA, the CDR3 is TGTGCCAGCAGCTTACGAGAGGGGGACCGTAGGCATTTT. The encoded protein is CASSLREGDRRHF.

The J gene is TRBJ1-2, the V gene TRBV28; D unclear. Germline CDR1 is MDHEN and CDR2 is SYDVKM. V was cut by 5 bases and J by 0 bases, with 4 bases left in between. The CDR3 loop spans 12 amino acids. CDR3 loop: CASSQTNYGYTF. In DNA form, the CDR3 reads TGTGCCAGCAGTCAGACTAACTATGGCTACACCTTC.

This chain joins TRBV2 and TRBJ2-3, with a tentative D call TRBD2 (6 bases). The CDR3 extends over 15 amino acids. Trimming stripped 3 bases from V and 1 base from J, with 11 bases between. CDR1 and CDR2 from the germline V gene are SNHLY and FYNNEI. The CDR3 reads CASSDGRGRTDTQYF. CDR3 in DNA: TGTGCCAGCAGTGATGGGCGGGGACGCACAGATACGCAGTATTTT.

The V gene is TRBV4-2, the J gene TRBJ2-1; the match to TRBD2 covers 12 bases. Germline V gene lookup returns CDR1 LGHNA and CDR2 YNFKEQ. With V trimmed by 4 bases and J by 5 bases, 6 bases remained unmatched. The CDR3 consists of 16 residues. The CDR3 loop is CASSPWTSGVNNEQFF. The CDR3 nucleotides are TGTGCCAGCAGCCCCTGGACTAGCGGGGTCAACAATGAGCAGTTCTTC.

V gene TRBV7-9 combines with J gene TRBJ2-1; D is unresolved. Trimming took off 3 bases at V and 0 bases at J, with 12 bases between the two ends. Per germline, CDR1 SEHNR and CDR2 FQNEAQ (reference sequence). The CDR3 is 16 residues long. The CDR3 sequence: CASSFGALNSYNEQFF. The CDR3 DNA reads TGTGCCAGCAGCTTCGGAGCGTTGAACTCCTACAATGAGCAGTTCTTC.

The rearrangement joins TRBV6-1 to TRBJ2-2; 9 bases match TRBD2. Germline V CDR1 and CDR2: MNHNS, SASEGT. Losses at the gene ends were 7 bases for V and 6 bases for J; bases not matched to a gene: 9. The CDR3 is 15 amino acids. The CDR3 loop is CASTLRLAVSGELFF. Here the CDR3 DNA reads TGTGCCAGCACCCTAAGACTAGCGGTTTCCGGGGAGCTGTTTTTT.

J is TRBJ2-1 and V is TRBV2; 7 bases are a match to TRBD2. The CDR3 is 14 residues long. The J segment lost 9 bases and the V segment lost 5 bases, leaving 10 bases of the junction unmatched. Germline lookup yields CDR1 SNHLY and CDR2 FYNNEI. The CDR3 DNA follows: TGTGCCAGCAGTTTCTCGGGACTATTAATTGAGCAGTTCTTC. This sequence encodes CASSFSGLLIEQFF.

The chain is built from TRBV6-5 and TRBJ1-5; TRBD1 might be the D (5 bases). The CDR3 has 13 residues. Germline assignment: CDR1 MNHEY and CDR2 SVGAGI. Trimming took 8 bases from V and 6 from J, leaving 14 bases between them. CDR3 protein: CASSPVGGQPQHF. The CDR3 region has the DNA TGTGCCAGCTCCCCGGTGGGGGGTCAGCCCCAGCATTTT.

V gene TRBV10-3 combines with J gene TRBJ1-5, with D possibly matching TRBD1 (6 bases). The CDR3 has 13 residues. The V gene lost 4 bases and the J gene lost 6 bases, with 10 bases spanning the gap. Germline CDR1 is ENHRY and CDR2 is SYGVKD. The CDR3 coding sequence is TGTGCCATCAGTGGGCAGGGGTCTCAGCCCCAGCATTTT. Encoded protein: CAISGQGSQPQHF.

The sample holds a few counts of this clone. The chain combines TRBV7-3 with TRBJ1-1, with D uncertain. CDR3 length: 16 residues. Germline lookup yields CDR1 SGHTA and CDR2 FQGTGA. With 2 bases removed from V and 1 base from J, the gap between germline ends came to 14 bases. The CDR3 protein is CASSLWPVSQNTEAFF. The CDR3 nucleotides read TGTGCCAGCAGCTTATGGCCCGTAAGCCAGAACACTGAAGCTTTCTTT.

This rearrangement joins TRBV6-5 to TRBJ2-2; TRBD2 aligns across 7 bases. CDR3 size: 15 residues. Trimming took 4 bases from V and 1 from J; bases not matched to a gene: 3. Germline CDR1 is MNHEY and CDR2 is SVGAGI. This CDR3 is CASSLAGLNTGELFF. CDR3 bases: TGTGCCAGCAGTTTAGCGGGCCTGAACACCGGGGAGCTGTTTTTT.